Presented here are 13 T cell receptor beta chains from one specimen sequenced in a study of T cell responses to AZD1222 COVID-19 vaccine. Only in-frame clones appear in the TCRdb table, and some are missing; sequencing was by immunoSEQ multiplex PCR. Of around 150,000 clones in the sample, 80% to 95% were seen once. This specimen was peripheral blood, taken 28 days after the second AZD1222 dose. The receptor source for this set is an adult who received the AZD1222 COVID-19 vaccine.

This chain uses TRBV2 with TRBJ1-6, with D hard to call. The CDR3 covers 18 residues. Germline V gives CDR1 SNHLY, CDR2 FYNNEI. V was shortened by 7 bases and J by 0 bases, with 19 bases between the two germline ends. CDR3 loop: CASTEGNGKSSYNSPLHF. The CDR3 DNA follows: TGTGCCAGCACGGAAGGGAACGGAAAGAGCTCCTATAATTCACCCCTCCACTTT.

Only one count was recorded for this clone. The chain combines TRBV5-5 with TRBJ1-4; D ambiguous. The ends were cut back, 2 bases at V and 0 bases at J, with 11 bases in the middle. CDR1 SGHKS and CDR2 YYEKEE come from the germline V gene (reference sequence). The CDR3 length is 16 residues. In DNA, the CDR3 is TGTGCCAGCAGCTTATCCCAGTCTGCAACTAATGAAAAACTGTTTTTT. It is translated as CASSLSQSATNEKLFF.

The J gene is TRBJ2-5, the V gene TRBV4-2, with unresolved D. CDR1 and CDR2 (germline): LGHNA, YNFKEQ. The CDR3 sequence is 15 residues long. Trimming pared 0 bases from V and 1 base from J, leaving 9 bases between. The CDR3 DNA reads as TGTGCCAGCAGCCAAGAATTCACACCCCAAGAGACCCAGTACTTC. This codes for CASSQEFTPQETQYF.

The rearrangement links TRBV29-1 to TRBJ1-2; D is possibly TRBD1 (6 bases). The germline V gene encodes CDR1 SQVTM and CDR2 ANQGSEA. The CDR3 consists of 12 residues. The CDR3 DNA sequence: TGCACCGTAGAGAGAGGGGGTAGTGGCTACACCTTC. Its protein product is CTVERGGSGYTF.

CDR3 amino acids: CASSPKVLNTEAFF. CDR3 DNA: TGTGCCAGCTCACCAAAGGTTTTGAACACTGAAGCTTTCTTT. The chain has TRBV18 and TRBJ1-1; D gene uncertain. Germline assignment: CDR1 KGHSH and CDR2 LQKENI. The CDR3 totals 14 residues. V was trimmed by 2 bases and J by 0 bases, leaving 7 bases between them.

The CDR3, as DNA: TGTGCCAGCAGCTTAGAAAGTAGCCTCGGGGAGCTGTTTTTT. Its translation: CASSLESSLGELFF. The rearrangement joins TRBV7-6 to TRBJ2-2; D gene ambiguous. Germline CDR1 is SGHVS and CDR2 is FNYEAQ. Trimming stripped 1 base from V and 7 bases from J, with 10 bases between. CDR3 length equals 14 residues.

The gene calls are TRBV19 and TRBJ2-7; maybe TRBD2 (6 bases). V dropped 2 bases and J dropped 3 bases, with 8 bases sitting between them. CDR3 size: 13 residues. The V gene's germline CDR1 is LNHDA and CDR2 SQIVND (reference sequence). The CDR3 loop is CASSIQGGYEQYF. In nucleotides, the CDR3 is TGTGCCAGTAGTATACAGGGAGGCTACGAGCAGTACTTC.

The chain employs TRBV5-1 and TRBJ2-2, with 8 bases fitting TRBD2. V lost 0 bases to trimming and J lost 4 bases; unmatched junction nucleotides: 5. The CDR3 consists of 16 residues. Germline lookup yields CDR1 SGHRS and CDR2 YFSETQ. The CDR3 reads CASSLAVSGVTGELFF. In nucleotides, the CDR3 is TGCGCCAGCAGCTTGGCGGTTAGCGGGGTCACCGGGGAGCTGTTTTTT.

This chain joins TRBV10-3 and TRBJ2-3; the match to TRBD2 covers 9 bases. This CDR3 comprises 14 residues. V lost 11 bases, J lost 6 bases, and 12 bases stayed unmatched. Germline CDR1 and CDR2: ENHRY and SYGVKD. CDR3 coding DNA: TGTGCCTCCGGAGCTAGCGGGATAGGCGATACGCAGTATTTT. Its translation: CASGASGIGDTQYF.

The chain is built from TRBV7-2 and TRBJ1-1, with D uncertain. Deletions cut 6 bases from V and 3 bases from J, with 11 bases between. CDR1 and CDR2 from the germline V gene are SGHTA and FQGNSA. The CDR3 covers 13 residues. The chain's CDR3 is CASRSGVYTEAFF. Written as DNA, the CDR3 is TGTGCCAGCAGGTCGGGTGTTTACACTGAAGCTTTCTTT.

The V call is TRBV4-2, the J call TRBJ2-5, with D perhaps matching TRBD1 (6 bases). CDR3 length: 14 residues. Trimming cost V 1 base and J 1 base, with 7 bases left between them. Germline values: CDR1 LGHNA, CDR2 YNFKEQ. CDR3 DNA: TGTGCCAGCAGCCAAGTGGACAGCCAAGAGACCCAGTACTTC. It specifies CASSQVDSQETQYF.

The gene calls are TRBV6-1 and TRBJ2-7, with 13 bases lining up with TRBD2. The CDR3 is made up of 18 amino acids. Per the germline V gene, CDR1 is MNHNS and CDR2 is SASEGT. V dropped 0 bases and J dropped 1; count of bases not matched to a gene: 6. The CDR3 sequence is CASSEARTSGRGSYEQYF. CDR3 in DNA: TGTGCCAGCAGTGAAGCGAGGACTAGCGGGAGAGGTTCCTACGAGCAGTACTTC.

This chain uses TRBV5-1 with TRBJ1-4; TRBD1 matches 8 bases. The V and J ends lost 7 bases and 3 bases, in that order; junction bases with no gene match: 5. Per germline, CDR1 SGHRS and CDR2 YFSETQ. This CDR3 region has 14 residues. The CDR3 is CASRAQGANEKLFF. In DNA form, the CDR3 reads TGCGCCAGCCGGGCACAGGGGGCTAATGAAAAACTGTTTTTT.